These 3 T cell receptor beta chains were sequenced from one sample in a study of cytomegalovirus exposure and HLA in healthy donors. The PCR made use of 60 Vbeta and 13 Jbeta primers. The repertoire was sequenced with immunoSEQ multiplex PCR; TCRdb's copy has only in-frame clones and lacks some. In the table there are roughly 200,000 clones, around 88% of which are singletons. The sequenced material came from PBMCs. Receptor source: a woman in her thirties in good health and CMV-seronegative.

About this clone: The same CDR3 is also encoded by other DNA sequences in this sample. The rearrangement uses TRBV20-1 and TRBJ1-1; no reliable D call. Trimming removed 2 bases at V and 2 bases at J, with 3 bases between. CDR1 DFQATT and CDR2 SNEGSKA come from the germline V gene (reference sequence). The CDR3 spans 11 residues. CDR3 in amino acids: CSARLNTEAFF. The CDR3 DNA sequence: TGCAGTGCTAGACTTAACACTGAAGCTTTCTTT.

The chain is built from TRBV6-1 and TRBJ2-1; 8 bases map to TRBD2. V lost 1 base, J lost 8 bases, and 10 bases stayed unmatched. Germline V gives CDR1 MNHNS, CDR2 SASEGT. The CDR3 is made up of 16 amino acids. CDR3 region: CASSEDGPGGLHEQFF. DNA of the CDR3: TGTGCCAGCAGTGAAGACGGTCCGGGGGGGTTGCATGAGCAGTTCTTC.

J is TRBJ2-5 and V is TRBV4-2; 9 bases fit TRBD2. Germline CDR1 and CDR2: LGHNA and YNFKEQ. The CDR3 has 16 amino acids. The ends lost 1 base at V and 1 base at J; junction bases unmatched: 4. CDR3 sequence (DNA): TGTGCCAGCAGCCAAGGTAGCGGGGGCCCCCAAGAGACCCAGTACTTC. It translates to CASSQGSGGPQETQYF.